This T cell receptor (beta chain) was obtained from a study of blood T cell repertoires in COVID-19. Looking at the study overall: Specimens from acute and convalescent COVID-19 originated in the United States, Italy and Spain. PBMCs, B-cell-depleted T cells, or T cells were the source of the cDNA or gDNA that made up the material.

The CDR3 sequence is 20 residues long. V shed 4 bases, J shed 3 bases, and the junction held 23 bases outside the gene matches. Assay used: immunoSEQ multiplex PCR; TCRdb lists only in-frame clones, some missing. Among about 120,000 clones listed, about 80% were seen once. The sample was peripheral blood. The clonotype was recovered from a man in his 60s with acute or convalescent COVID-19. V usage is TRBV5-3 and J usage is TRBJ2-7, with 9 positions matching TRBD1. TRBV5-3 is reported as an ORF; its role is uncertain. CDR3 amino acids: CARSPQDRMTDRGPFYEQYF. The DNA of the CDR3 is TGTGCCAGAAGCCCACAGGATCGAATGACGGACAGGGGCCCCTTCTACGAGCAGTACTTC.